This T cell receptor (beta chain) was documented in a study of patients and donors after allogeneic stem cell transplantation. TCRdb passed the RT-PCR reads through MiXCR, listing each CDR3 protein once. This sample yields about 87,000 distinct CDR3 sequences, of which around 5% are seen a single time; about 2.5% belongs to the top ten. V shed 0 bases and J shed 7 bases, with 12 bases lying between them. The germline gives CDR1 DFQATT, CDR2 SNEGSKA (reference sequence). The CDR3 has 13 residues. The source material was blood, either unsorted or a sorted T cell fraction (not recorded which). The clonotype was recovered from a human donor who was either an allogeneic HSCT recipient or a stem cell or donor lymphocyte infusion donor (not recorded which). It is not recorded whose cells these are; they may come from a transplant donor. The gene calls are TRBV20-1 and TRBJ1-1; D ambiguous. In nucleotides, the CDR3 is TGCAGTGCTAGAGAAAGCGGGCGCGTTGAAGCTTTCTTT. Its translation: CSARESGRVEAFF.